The 26 T cell receptor beta chains in this list originate from one sample, sequenced in a study of shared clonotypes between healthy human individuals (dated by TCRdb to 2020 to 2021). The library was generated by the immunoSEQ multiplex PCR assay. TCRdb provides this immuneACCESS table in a form limited to in-frame rearrangements. Some clones are lacking; in checked studies, under half of them reflect an unresolved V gene, and why the rest are absent is not known. This sample comprises about 2.1 million clones, around 93% of them detected only once. Clones ranked in the top ten supply over 1.5% of the sample. For the CD8 naive samples, CD45RO-negative cells were positively selected for CCR7, yielding a CD45RA+CCR7+ population from which TemRA cells were excluded. Sequencing was performed on naive CD8+ T cells from PBMCs. The cell subset or site label here, explained by the study, means: CD45RA+CCR7+. Receptors originate from a man in his late teens or twenties in good health. Some clones in this sample may be carry-over from other donors' samples.

The chain recombines TRBV9 with TRBJ2-7, with D perhaps matching TRBD1 (6 bases). Germline V lookup: CDR1 SGDLS, CDR2 YYNGEE. V shed 4 bases and J shed 5 bases, with 16 bases lying between them. The CDR3 covers 14 residues. CDR3 sequence reads: CASSNRGGSNEQYF. The CDR3 region has the DNA TGTGCCAGCAGCAATAGAGGGGGTAGCAACGAGCAGTACTTC.

With regard to this clone: The same CDR3 arises from other DNA sequences in this sample as well. The chain couples TRBV30 to TRBJ1-1; the D is unclear. In germline, CDR1 is GTSNPN, CDR2 SVGIG (reference sequence). The CDR3 extends over 13 amino acids. V lost 0 bases and J lost 0, with 5 bases in between. The CDR3 DNA sequence: TGTGCCTGGAGTGTAACCGTGAACACTGAAGCTTTCTTT. Translated, it gives CAWSVTVNTEAFF.

This clone was counted a single time. V is TRBV14 and J is TRBJ2-1, with TRBD2 matching 9 bases. V trimming: 6 bases; J trimming: 7 bases; junction bases outside the gene matches: 4. There are 13 residues in the CDR3. Per germline, CDR1 SGHDN and CDR2 FVKESK. The CDR3 coding sequence is TGTGCCAGCAGACCTAGCGGGAATAATGAGCAGTTCTTC. It is translated as CASRPSGNNEQFF.

The genes are TRBV19 and TRBJ2-1; D perhaps matches TRBD2 (6 bases). CDR3 length: 16 residues. V lost 4 bases, J lost 0 bases, and 13 bases lay in between. Germline assignment: CDR1 LNHDA and CDR2 SQIVND (reference sequence). The CDR3 DNA reads as TGTGCCAGTAGTACTATAGCGGAAAGCTCCTACAATGAGCAGTTCTTC. Translated: CASSTIAESSYNEQFF.

This chain connects TRBV27 to TRBJ2-1, with D unclear. V was shortened by 4 bases and J by 10 bases, with 17 bases between the two germline ends. From germline, CDR1 is MNHEY and CDR2 SMNVEV (reference sequence). The CDR3 runs 14 residues. This chain's CDR3 is CASSYLTVGGEQFF. The CDR3 DNA reads TGTGCCAGCAGTTACCTCACGGTGGGTGGAGAGCAGTTCTTC.

The V call is TRBV19, the J call TRBJ2-3, with TRBD2 identical over 10 bases. V lost 1 base and J lost 8; bases outside the gene matches: 9. Germline V lookup: CDR1 LNHDA, CDR2 SQIVND (reference sequence). The CDR3 has 16 residues. The CDR3 here is CASSIVPGLAASTQYF. The CDR3 DNA reads as TGTGCCAGTAGTATAGTCCCTGGACTAGCGGCAAGTACGCAGTATTTT. Using reference TRBV19 and TRBJ2-3 for the parts outside the CDR3, the full variable domain is DGGITQSPKYLFRKEGQNVTLSCEQNLNHDAMYWYRQDPGQGLRLIYYSQIVNDFQKGDIAEGYSVSREKKESFPLTVTSAQKNPTAFYLCASSIVPGLAASTQYFGPGTRLTVL.

The chain uses TRBV25-1 and TRBJ2-7; TRBD2 aligns across 11 bases. Looked up from germline, CDR1 is MGHDK and CDR2 is SYGVNS. V was pared by 3 bases and J by 7 bases, with 5 bases of the junction left unmatched. CDR3 length: 14 residues. CDR3 nucleotide sequence: TGTGCCAGCAGTGATCCTAGCGGGAGGTGGGAGCAGTACTTC. It translates to CASSDPSGRWEQYF.

V usage is TRBV28 and J usage is TRBJ1-5, with D maybe TRBD1 (5 bases). CDR3 length equals 17 residues. Germline V gene lookup returns CDR1 MDHEN and CDR2 SYDVKM. V was cut by 1 base and J by 1 base, with 14 bases left in between. The CDR3 nucleotides read TGTGCCAGCAGTTTATTGGGGCCCGGGGAGAGCAATCAGCCCCAGCATTTT. Translation: CASSLLGPGESNQPQHF.

This clone appeared a few times. This chain connects TRBV27 to TRBJ1-2; D is uncertain. CDR3 size: 11 residues. V lost 5 bases and J 8 bases, leaving 9 bases between the germline ends. Germline V gene lookup returns CDR1 MNHEY and CDR2 SMNVEV (reference sequence). This CDR3 is CASSDGRGYTF. DNA of the CDR3: TGTGCCAGCAGTGACGGGAGGGGCTACACCTTC.

The chain carries TRBV28 and TRBJ2-1; TRBD1 matches 7 bases. Losses at the gene ends were 7 bases for V and 5 bases for J; bases not matched to a gene: 11. The CDR3 spans 15 residues. Per germline, CDR1 MDHEN and CDR2 SYDVKM. CDR3 sequence reads: CASTFSGQRDNEQFF. The CDR3, as DNA: TGTGCCAGCACCTTTTCGGGACAGAGAGACAATGAGCAGTTCTTC.

V and J are TRBV27 and TRBJ2-7; 9 bases align to TRBD2. Germline CDR1 and CDR2: MNHEY and SMNVEV (reference sequence). The V segment lost 5 bases and the J segment 5 bases; nucleotides outside the gene matches: 7. The CDR3 extends over 14 amino acids. DNA for the CDR3: TGTGCCAGCAGTCGAGGGACTAGCCCGGACGAGCAGTACTTC. It codes for CASSRGTSPDEQYF.

V usage is TRBV14 and J usage is TRBJ2-7; D is perhaps TRBD2 (6 bases). Germline lookup yields CDR1 SGHDN and CDR2 FVKESK. This CDR3 has 15 amino acids. V lost 1 base, J lost 3 bases, and 13 bases lay in between. The CDR3 DNA reads as TGTGCCAGCAGCCAAGGTCGGGGGTACTTCTACGAGCAGTACTTC. Translating it yields CASSQGRGYFYEQYF.

V and J are TRBV6-5 and TRBJ1-2, with 9 bases identical to TRBD1. Germline values: CDR1 MNHEY, CDR2 SVGAGI. The CDR3 is made up of 15 amino acids. With 8 bases clipped from V and 4 bases from J, the junction kept 11 bases outside the gene matches. CDR3 amino acids: CASGPPGTGIYGYTF. The CDR3 nucleotides are TGTGCCAGCGGTCCGCCCGGGACAGGGATCTATGGCTACACCTTC.

This sequence joins TRBV4-3 and TRBJ2-1, with TRBD2 matching 7 bases. CDR1 is LGHNA and CDR2 is YSLEER in the germline V gene. CDR3 size: 15 residues. V shed 3 bases, J shed 1 base, and the junction held 3 bases outside the gene matches. The CDR3 is CASSHGGSSYNEQFF. For the CDR3, the DNA is TGCGCCAGCAGCCATGGCGGGAGTTCCTACAATGAGCAGTTCTTC.

This sequence joins TRBV5-1 and TRBJ2-7; D remains ambiguous. Trimming took 1 base from V and 2 from J, leaving 13 bases between them. Germline-derived CDR1 and CDR2 are SGHRS and YFSETQ. This CDR3 is 15 amino acids long. CDR3 sequence: CASSLMAVGAYEQYF. CDR3 nucleotides: TGCGCCAGCAGCTTGATGGCGGTAGGTGCCTACGAGCAGTACTTC.

The chain has TRBV2 and TRBJ2-2; 13 nucleotides match TRBD2. The junction had 18 bases not matched to a gene; V was cut back by 6 bases and J by 5 bases. The CDR3 extends over 20 amino acids. Germline V CDR1 and CDR2: SNHLY, FYNNEI. As DNA, the CDR3 is TGTGCCAGCAGGGTCCGGGACAGAATACTAGCGGGAGGGTTAACCGGGGAGCTGTTTTTT. Translating gives CASRVRDRILAGGLTGELFF.

The rearrangement joins TRBV11-3 to TRBJ2-3; D is unclear. The CDR3 sequence is 14 residues long. Deletions cut 5 bases from V and 4 bases from J, with 13 bases between. The germline gives CDR1 SGHNT, CDR2 YENEEA. The CDR3: CASSPGNTADTQYF. CDR3 coding DNA: TGTGCCAGCAGCCCAGGCAACACGGCAGATACGCAGTATTTT.

This chain connects TRBV7-2 to TRBJ2-1, with 9 bases lining up with TRBD2. V lost 3 bases, J lost 5 bases, and 5 bases stayed unmatched. The CDR3 contains 15 residues. The germline V gene encodes CDR1 SGHTA and CDR2 FQGNSA. The CDR3 DNA reads TGTGCCAGCAGCTTTGGATTAGCGGGAGACAATGAGCAGTTCTTC. It specifies CASSFGLAGDNEQFF. The full variable domain, with the rest looked up from reference TRBV7-2 and TRBJ2-1, is GAGVSQSPSNKVTEKGKDVELRCDPISGHTALYWYRQSLGQGLEFLIYFQGNSAPDKSGLPSDRFSAERTGGSVSTLTIQRTQQEDSAVYLCASSFGLAGDNEQFFGPGTRLTVL.

This chain links TRBV7-6 with TRBJ1-2; no clear D. Looked up from germline, CDR1 is SGHVS and CDR2 is FNYEAQ. The CDR3 extends over 13 amino acids. V lost 5 bases and J lost 5, with 12 bases in between. Written as DNA, the CDR3 is TGTGCCAGCAGCCCTGGACGGTTATATGGCTACACCTTC. Amino acid sequence: CASSPGRLYGYTF.

The V call is TRBV7-9, the J call TRBJ2-2; 12 bases agree with TRBD2. V was pared by 5 bases and J by 6 bases, with 4 bases of the junction left unmatched. Per germline, CDR1 SEHNR and CDR2 FQNEAQ (reference sequence). The CDR3 has 15 amino acids. The CDR3 reads CASSRLAGAAGELFF. In DNA, the CDR3 is TGTGCCAGCAGCCGACTAGCGGGAGCGGCCGGGGAGCTGTTTTTT.

This clone was detected once. This sequence joins TRBV4-3 and TRBJ2-3; TRBD2 matches at 13 bases. The V and J ends lost 1 base and 1 base, in that order; junction bases with no gene match: 11. Germline V gives CDR1 LGHNA, CDR2 YSLEER. The CDR3 loop spans 20 amino acids. CDR3 protein: CASSQGLGLAGESGTDTQYF. In nucleotides, the CDR3 is TGCGCCAGCAGCCAAGGCCTCGGACTAGCGGGGGAGTCTGGCACAGATACGCAGTATTTT.

The chain links TRBV29-1 to TRBJ1-2; the match to TRBD1 covers 11 bases. The CDR3 is 16 amino acids. Germline loops: CDR1 SQVTM, CDR2 ANQGSEA. J lost 3 bases, V lost 6 bases, and 12 bases had no gene match. The CDR3 spells CSVRGQGAFGDYGYTF. CDR3 sequence (DNA): TGCAGCGTCCGTGGACAGGGGGCATTTGGGGACTATGGCTACACCTTC. Together with reference TRBV29-1 and TRBJ1-2, the CDR3 gives the full variable domain: SAVISQKPSRDICQRGTSLTIQCQVDSQVTMMFWYRQQPGQSLTLIATANQGSEATYESGFVIDKFPISRPNLTFSTLTVSNMSPEDSSIYLCSVRGQGAFGDYGYTFGSGTRLTVV.

As regards this clone: Different DNA sequences within this sample yield the same CDR3. The chain recombines TRBV9 with TRBJ2-7, with 11 positions matching TRBD2. The germline V gene encodes CDR1 SGDLS and CDR2 YYNGEE. Trimming took 2 bases from V and 6 from J; bases not matched to a gene: 4. The CDR3 totals 14 residues. The CDR3 DNA reads TGTGCCAGCAGCGTTTTCCTAGCGGGAGGCGAGCAGTACTTC. This gives the protein CASSVFLAGGEQYF.

The V and J genes are TRBV6-5 and TRBJ2-7; weak D call: TRBD1 (6 bases). Per the germline V gene, CDR1 is MNHEY and CDR2 is SVGAGI. The length of the CDR3 is 14 residues. The germline V and J ends were trimmed by 2 bases and 4 bases, with 12 bases remaining between them. The CDR3 loop reads CASSYRGIAYEQYF. The CDR3 coding sequence is TGTGCCAGCAGTTACAGGGGGATTGCGTACGAGCAGTACTTC.

The gene calls are TRBV27 and TRBJ2-3; TRBD2 might be the D (6 bases). The CDR3 has 16 residues. Germline lookup yields CDR1 MNHEY and CDR2 SMNVEV (reference sequence). Trimming removed 1 base at V and 0 bases at J, with 11 bases between. In DNA, the CDR3 is TGTGCCAGCAGTTTATTAGCGGCGATGAGCACAGATACGCAGTATTTT. Encoded protein: CASSLLAAMSTDTQYF.

The V gene is TRBV7-9, the J gene TRBJ1-4, with 8 bases that match TRBD1. V lost 5 bases and J lost 5; bases outside the gene matches: 7. The CDR3 is 15 residues long. Germline assignment: CDR1 SEHNR and CDR2 FQNEAQ (reference sequence). In DNA form, the CDR3 reads TGTGCCAGCAGCCAGGGGGCCAGGACGAATGAAAAACTGTTTTTT. Translated, it gives CASSQGARTNEKLFF.